This is a list of T cell receptor beta chains from one sample in a study of T-cell memory formation after mild COVID-19. TCRdb analysed the 5' RACE reads with MiXCR anew, one entry per CDR3 protein. The data hold fewer than 150,000 distinct CDR3 sequences, with 5% to 6.5% observed a single time. The sequenced sample was PBMCs or a T cell subset sorted from them (not recorded which). The receptor source for this set is an adult woman who had mild COVID-19 (a few samples of this study predate the infection). Cell type and time point are not known. Both conserved end residues are part of each CDR3.

v_gene,j_gene,CDR3aa
TRBV3-1,TRBJ2-7,CASSQSYEQYF
TRBV29-1,TRBJ1-5,CSGGQGADQPQHF
TRBV9,TRBJ1-2,CASSVAGGGYTF
TRBV5-6,TRBJ1-1,CASRLTAGTTEAFF
TRBV12-3/TRBV12-4,TRBJ2-7,CASSSYGLGQYF
TRBV10-3,TRBJ1-2,CAISGVGGYGYTF
TRBV9,TRBJ2-2,CASSVFIGELFF
TRBV5-1,TRBJ2-5,CASSRSQETQYF
TRBV7-9,TRBJ1-2,CASSLESERDGYTF
TRBV5-1,TRBJ2-2,CASKRAGANTGELFF
TRBV14,TRBJ1-1,CASSQELRGRGAFF
TRBV19,TRBJ2-7,CASSIGRAATYEQYF
TRBV20-1,TRBJ2-1,CSAPLPKAYNEQFF
TRBV7-6,TRBJ1-2,CASSLVGGDGYTF
TRBV20-1,TRBJ2-7,CSATSGTADGEQYF
TRBV7-3,TRBJ2-1,CASSRGASGYNEQFF
TRBV30,TRBJ1-6,CALGGSLIKNSPLHF
TRBV28,TRBJ2-7,CASSDLGTTYEQYF
TRBV6-2/TRBV6-3,TRBJ2-1,CASSTRQGKGYNEQFF
TRBV12-3/TRBV12-4,TRBJ1-2,CASIQVNFEGSYGYTF
TRBV20-1,TRBJ2-1,CRPSSGRRYEQFF
TRBV5-1,TRBJ2-6,CASRTGPGANVLTF
TRBV5-1,TRBJ2-3,CASSAGQSTDTQYF
TRBV5-1,TRBJ1-1,CASSLEGTNTEAFF
TRBV5-1,TRBJ1-1,CASSHYVGNTEAFF
TRBV6-2/TRBV6-3,TRBJ2-1,CASSYHRAFLTSYNEQFF
TRBV5-5,TRBJ2-7,CASSFNRAQRDEQYF
TRBV11-2,TRBJ2-2,CASTPISGRAGELFF
TRBV6-6,TRBJ2-5,CAISSYGTGKKETQYF
TRBV12-3/TRBV12-4,TRBJ2-3,CASSLELMRDTDTQYF
TRBV18,TRBJ2-1,CASPPPFPRNEQFF
TRBV4-2,TRBJ2-2,CASSQDLGYPGELFF
TRBV24-1,TRBJ2-3,CATSDKTGGGDTQYF
TRBV29-1,TRBJ1-1,CSVDLGRGLEAFF
TRBV3-1,TRBJ2-7,CASSPRDQPYEQYF
TRBV7-2,TRBJ2-2,CASSLHDSGRTGELFF